Listed below are T cell receptor beta chains from one sample, sequenced in a study of shared clonotypes between healthy human individuals. Assay: immunoSEQ multiplex PCR; the TCRdb copy retains only in-frame clones and omits some. The sample records under 1,100,000 clones, more than 60% being singletons. The material sequenced was memory CD4+ T cells sorted from blood. The receptors here all came from a man aged 18 to 29 in good health. Both conserved end residues are part of each CDR3. D genes are given only for firm matches. A clone size is listed for some rows: how often the clone was seen (once, few, many), or a class if it is expanded.

length	D	V	size	J	DNA	CDR3
16	TRBD1	TRBV2	-	TRBJ1-2	TGTGCCAGCAGCGCCGGGACAGCAAAAACTAACTATGGCTACACCTTC	CASSAGTAKTNYGYTF
13	-	TRBV23-1	-	TRBJ1-5	TGCGCCAGCGGGGCCCTAAGCAATCAGCCCCAGCATTTT	CASGALSNQPQHF
15	-	TRBV18	-	TRBJ1-1	TGTGCCAGCTCACGAGGCAGGCGGGAGAACACTGAAGCTTTCTTT	CASSRGRRENTEAFF
16	-	TRBV5-1	once	TRBJ2-3	TGCGCCAGCAGCTCCCCTTCGGCCAGTAGCACAGATACGCAGTATTTT	CASSSPSASSTDTQYF
15	TRBD1	TRBV6-4	-	TRBJ1-1	TGTGCCAGCAGTACGGGACAGGGCAAGAACACTGAAGCTTTCTTT	CASSTGQGKNTEAFF
14	TRBD1	TRBV29-1	-	TRBJ2-7	TGCAGCGTTGCCCCCCGGACAGGGGCCTACGAGCAGTACTTC	CSVAPRTGAYEQYF
14	-	TRBV5-6	-	TRBJ1-4	TGTGCCAGCAGCGTGGGGCAGTTTAATGAAAAACTGTTTTTT	CASSVGQFNEKLFF
15	-	TRBV28	-	TRBJ2-7	TGTGCCAGCAGTTCCCCTGGCGGGGCAACCTACGAGCAGTACTTC	CASSSPGGATYEQYF
14	-	TRBV28	-	TRBJ1-1	TGTGCCAGCAGGCCCTCGGGGGGCGCGCAGGAAGCTTTCTTT	CASRPSGGAQEAFF
15	-	TRBV19	-	TRBJ2-7	TGTGCCAGTAGTATAGGCGCGGGCGCGGGCGTGGAGCAGTACTTC	CASSIGAGAGVEQYF
15	TRBD2	TRBV6-5	once	TRBJ2-1	TGTGCCAGCAGGGCTAGCGGGAGCTCCTACAATGAGCAGTTCTTC	CASRASGSSYNEQFF
15	-	TRBV19	-	TRBJ1-5	TGTGCCAGTACCGGGGGTCAGTTGAGCAATCAGCCCCAGCATTTT	CASTGGQLSNQPQHF
13	-	TRBV18	few	TRBJ1-1	TGTGCCAGCTCCCGAAACCGAGGGAGAGAACCTTTCTTT	CASSRNRGREPFF
18	-	TRBV14	-	TRBJ2-4	TGTGCCAGCAGCCACACAGGGGGAGGGGCAGGAGCCAAAAACATTCAGTACTTC	CASSHTGGGAGAKNIQYF
17	TRBD1	TRBV28	-	TRBJ1-4	TGTGCCAGCAGCCCGCCGGGACAGGGCGCATATAATGAAAAACTGTTTTTT	CASSPPGQGAYNEKLFF
15	TRBD2	TRBV4-1	-	TRBJ2-5	TGCGCCAGCAGCCAACCTCTAGCGGGGCAAGAGACCCAGTACTTC	CASSQPLAGQETQYF
16	-	TRBV11-2	-	TRBJ2-1	TGTGCCAGCAGCTTAGGGTTAGGGACTTCATACAATGAGCAGTTCTTC	CASSLGLGTSYNEQFF
15	TRBD2	TRBV11-2	-	TRBJ2-5	TGTGCCAGCAGCTTAGGGGCGGGGGGGCGAGAGACCCAGTACTTC	CASSLGAGGRETQYF
16	TRBD2	TRBV7-9	-	TRBJ2-3	TGTGCCTCGGGACTAGCGGGGGTAATAAGCACAGATACGCAGTATTTT	CASGLAGVISTDTQYF
15	TRBD1	TRBV5-1	-	TRBJ2-3	TGCGCCAGCAGCCTTCCGGGACAGAGCACAGATACGCAGTATTTT	CASSLPGQSTDTQYF
16	TRBD2	TRBV7-3	-	TRBJ2-5	TGTGCCAGCAGCTTAGGGCCAGCGGGGGGCCAAGAGACCCAGTACTTC	CASSLGPAGGQETQYF
16	TRBD1	TRBV5-5	-	TRBJ2-7	TGTGCCAGCAGCTCTCGGTCGACAGGGGGATCCTACGAGCAGTACTTC	CASSSRSTGGSYEQYF
15	TRBD1	TRBV6-5	-	TRBJ2-7	TGTGCCAGCAAGATCGGTACAGGGGCCACCTACGAGCAGTACTTC	CASKIGTGATYEQYF